This T cell receptor (beta chain) emerged from a study of T-cell memory formation after mild COVID-19. Each CDR3 protein is one row after TCRdb ran MiXCR on the 5' RACE reads. The sample lists about 160,000 distinct CDR3 sequences, less than 40% seen once, with more than 10% in the top ten. This clonotype has a handful of counts. Its antigen is undetermined. The CDR3 length is 17 residues. J lost 1 base, V lost 0 bases, and 6 bases had no gene match. Germline V CDR1 and CDR2: SEHNR, FQNEAQ (reference sequence). Findings and limits, study-wide: Second-wave clones reaching peak frequency on day 37 lacked confirmed SARS-CoV-2 specificity. CM and EM subsets held most contracting CD4+ clones; EMRA held CD8+ ones. Cross-reactive memory appears to have joined, as suggested by some responding clones showing up in pre-infection memory. Clones shrinking between day 15 and 85 showed a balanced CD4/CD8 split, and those that grew later tilted toward CD4+.

This TCR was sampled from an adult woman who had mild COVID-19 (a few samples of this study predate the infection). Cell type and time point are not known. The V call is TRBV7-9, the J call TRBJ2-3; the match to TRBD1 covers 8 bases. Sequenced material: PBMCs or a T cell subset sorted from them (not recorded which). The CDR3 DNA follows: TGTGCCAGCAGCTTAGCGCTGAGGGGACAGGGCACAGATACGCAGTATTTT. It yields the protein CASSLALRGQGTDTQYF.